This is a list of T cell receptor beta chains from one sample in a study of molecular identifiers for immune sequencing clone quantification. One entry per CDR3 protein results from TCRdb running MiXCR on the PCR reads. This table has some 580,000 distinct CDR3 sequences, about 25% appearing once. Sequencing used naive CD8+ T cells from blood, with Jurkat cell RNA spiked in. The receptors derive from a human donor in good health. Some libraries in this study had Jurkat cell RNA spiked in. CDR3s include the opening cysteine and the closing phenylalanine or tryptophan. The order of the fields is V gene, CDR3 protein.

TRBV4-1 CASSQASTWNTEAFF
TRBV5-1 CASSLAGGVYNEQFF
TRBV10-3 CAISERTDMDTEAFF
TRBV12-5 CASGLVSSRSNQPQHF
TRBV9 CASSGWADAYEQYF
TRBV29-1 CSVSQAEPIYNEQFF
TRBV19 CASSISDFYGYTF
TRBV7-9 CASSLGESSYEQYF
TRBV4-1 CASSQDIPTDRNSNQPQHF
TRBV20-1 CSARTGLSYVQYF
TRBV2 CASSERVLQTDTQYF
TRBV4-3 CASSQGLERGGSTDTQYF
TRBV2 CASSDQAGLAKNIQYF
TRBV27 CASSPYTGTASETQYF
TRBV11-2 CASSSRRTFDYEQYF
TRBV14 CASSQVSNRGFAYGYTF
TRBV9 CASSVESNTGELFF
TRBV4-3 CASSQDNGRPNTGELFF
TRBV7-6 CASSLGGPGQYF
TRBV5-4 CASSFRQRSADTQYF
TRBV28 CASALGQETDTQYF
TRBV11-2 CASSAGGTHQPQHF
TRBV18 CASSPTLDTGGVRQETQYF
TRBV20-1 CSARVPSGGTGELFF